This T cell receptor (beta chain) emerged from a study of blood T cell repertoires in COVID-19. As for the study in general: The United States, Italy and Spain provided the acute and convalescent COVID-19 samples.

Trimming cost V 4 bases and J 4 bases; bases outside gene matches: 8. CDR1 is MGHDK, CDR2 SYGVNS, per germline. The CDR3 is made up of 15 amino acids. Living in roughly 23 US areas, the participants were between roughly 18 and 89 years of age. Exposed study participants had met a COVID-19 case within 2 weeks before entry. Under the authors' procedure: Nucleated cell counts were estimated from reference gene primer amplification. This table comes from immunoSEQ multiplex PCR, and its TCRdb copy is limited to in-frame clones, with some not included. Clone size and V and J calls were adopted from that table, with D and trimming inferred from the DNA. Here the sample spans roughly 200,000 clones, 70% to 90% being singletons.

Sequencing input: PBMCs or T cells enriched from blood (not recorded which). This chain joins TRBV25-1 and TRBJ2-7, with 9 bases lining up with TRBD1. This TCR derives from a woman aged 25-40 years who had been exposed to COVID-19. The CDR3 region has the DNA TGTGCCAGCAGTGGACCGGGACAGGGAGGGTACGAGCAGTACTTC. It encodes CASSGPGQGGYEQYF.